Sequencing of this T cell receptor beta chain was carried out in a study of shared clonotypes between healthy human individuals. A word on this clone: What it recognizes is unknown.

Sorted subsets were amplified in replicate PCRs using approximately 0.2 ug DNA, around 30,000 T cell genomes. The assay was immunoSEQ multiplex PCR, and TCRdb's table has in-frame clones only and misses some. The table shows over a million clones, with about 98.5% occurring only once. Healthy adults negative for HIV, lacking recent acute infections or vaccinations, served as donors. V shed 2 bases, J shed 5 bases, and the junction held 7 bases outside the gene matches. The germline V gene encodes CDR1 MNHEY and CDR2 SMNVEV (reference sequence). The CDR3 covers 16 residues. Whole-study results and caveats: Naive CD4 clonotype sharing across a handful of donors was approximately 5.2%. Rarefaction indicated that sorted-subset sequencing remained incomplete although depth was large.

This sequence originates from a young man in good health. The rearrangement joins TRBV27 to TRBJ2-5; TRBD2 matches at 11 bases. Material: naive CD4+ T cells sorted from blood. Subset given: CD45RA+ positively selected. CDR3 residues: CASSLTLAGDLETQYF. DNA of the CDR3: TGTGCCAGCAGTTTAACACTAGCGGGAGATTTGGAGACCCAGTACTTC.